These 30 T cell receptor beta chains were all obtained from the same sample, sequenced in a study of T cell clonotyping in hematopoietic cell transplantation. The assay was immunoSEQ multiplex PCR, and TCRdb's table has in-frame clones only and misses some. In the table there are about 6,000 clones, roughly three quarters of which are singletons. This sample comprised peripheral blood mononuclear cells, obtained 180 days after allogeneic stem cell transplant. The receptors derive from a male patient aged 70 to 85 who had an allogeneic stem cell transplant from an unrelated donor, so T cells may come from the graft donor. Some clones in this sample may be carry-over from other donors' samples.

By frequency in the sample, this clone is medium-sized. J is TRBJ2-1 and V is TRBV27; D may correspond to TRBD1 or TRBD2 (5 bases each). This CDR3 is 16 amino acids long. The germline CDR1 and CDR2 sequences are MNHEY and SMNVEV (reference sequence). Trimming pared 2 bases from V and 6 bases from J, leaving 17 bases between. In DNA, the CDR3 is TGTGCCAGCAGTTTAGGGACCATCCAGACGGGCAATGAGCAGTTCTTC. Translating it yields CASSLGTIQTGNEQFF.

This chain links TRBV25-1 with TRBJ2-7; the match to TRBD1 covers 7 bases. This CDR3 spans 14 amino acids. CDR1 and CDR2 from the germline V gene are MGHDK and SYGVNS. With V trimmed by 4 bases and J by 2 bases, 5 bases remained unmatched. As DNA, the CDR3 is TGTGCCAGCAGTGGAGGGACAGCAACCTACGAGCAGTACTTC. It codes for CASSGGTATYEQYF.

The chain is built from TRBV6-1 and TRBJ1-5; D is uncertain. V was cut by 7 bases and J by 4 bases, with 17 bases left in between. Germline V lookup: CDR1 MNHNS, CDR2 SASEGT. The CDR3 contains 15 residues. The CDR3 nucleotides read TGTGCCAGCACCCCCTCCGGTCCGGCAAATCAGCCCCAGCATTTT. Its protein product is CASTPSGPANQPQHF.

This CDR3 reads CAWSGRSTGRNEQFF. Here the CDR3 DNA reads TGTGCCTGGAGTGGGAGGTCCACGGGTAGGAATGAGCAGTTCTTC. The chain links TRBV30 to TRBJ2-1; possible D gene TRBD2, 5 bases. Germline V gene lookup returns CDR1 GTSNPN and CDR2 SVGIG (reference sequence). CDR3 length: 15 residues. Trimming stripped 1 base from V and 7 bases from J, with 17 bases between.

With respect to this clone: The germline gene is not matched at one end of the junction; a read error may be the cause. The chain employs TRBV9 and TRBJ1-1; TRBD1 is a possible D gene (5 bases). The CDR3 is 15 residues long. Germline V gene lookup returns CDR1 SGDLS and CDR2 YYNGEE. The CDR3 loop reads CASSVVQGVDTEAFF. As DNA, the CDR3 is TGTGCTAGCAGCGTAGTTCAGGGTGTGGACACTGAAGCTTTCTTT.

V gene TRBV11-3 combines with J gene TRBJ2-7; 9 bases align to TRBD1. J gave up 6 bases and V 5 bases, and 8 bases lay outside the gene matches. The germline gives CDR1 SGHNT, CDR2 YENEEA. CDR3 size: 14 residues. CDR3 bases: TGTGCCAGCAGCCGGACAGGGGTTTTTACCGAGCAGTACTTC. This sequence encodes CASSRTGVFTEQYF.

V and J are TRBV19 and TRBJ1-5; D is ambiguous. The length of the CDR3 is 13 residues. Trimming stripped 9 bases from V and 5 bases from J, with 14 bases between. Looked up from germline, CDR1 is LNHDA and CDR2 is SQIVND (reference sequence). CDR3 DNA sequence: TGTGCCAGCGCCCAGATCAAGGATCAGCCCCAGCATTTT. Translating gives CASAQIKDQPQHF.

This rearrangement joins TRBV29-1 to TRBJ2-1; perhaps D is TRBD1 or TRBD2 (5 bases each). V was cut by 7 bases and J by 6 bases, with 13 bases left in between. Germline lookup yields CDR1 SQVTM and CDR2 ANQGSEA. The CDR3 length is 12 residues. This chain's CDR3 is CSASGGSNEQFF. As DNA, the CDR3 is TGCAGCGCCAGTGGGGGTTCCAATGAGCAGTTCTTC.

The J gene is TRBJ1-1, the V gene TRBV5-1; D is perhaps TRBD1 (5 bases). The CDR3 is 15 amino acids. From germline, CDR1 is SGHRS and CDR2 YFSETQ. V lost 0 bases and J lost 2, with 11 bases in between. The CDR3 bases are TGCGCCAGCAGCTTGGTGGCAGGGAAAAACACTGAAGCTTTCTTT. It is translated as CASSLVAGKNTEAFF.

This rearrangement joins TRBV5-4 to TRBJ2-7, with D tentatively TRBD1 or TRBD2 (5 bases each). The V end lost 6 bases, the J end lost 0 bases, and 16 bases lay between the germline ends. Germline assignment: CDR1 SGHNT and CDR2 YYREEE (reference sequence). CDR3 length equals 15 residues. The DNA for the CDR3 is TGTGCCAGCACGCCCGGGACCGCGGACTCCTACGAGCAGTACTTC. This gives the protein CASTPGTADSYEQYF.

The V call is TRBV7-9, the J call TRBJ2-7; D possibly corresponds to TRBD1 (5 bases). The CDR3 contains 14 residues. Germline lookup yields CDR1 SEHNR and CDR2 FQNEAQ (reference sequence). Trimming removed 2 bases from V and 2 bases from J, with 10 bases in between. CDR3 DNA: TGTGCCAGCAGCTTAACAGGAATAACCTACGAGCAGTACTTC. Protein: CASSLTGITYEQYF.

A single count supports this clone. The chain employs TRBV10-3 and TRBJ1-2; D perhaps matches TRBD1 (5 bases). Trimming left V 0 bases short and J 1 base short, with 12 bases between. The CDR3 is made up of 16 amino acids. In germline, CDR1 is ENHRY, CDR2 SYGVKD. CDR3 amino acids: CAISESIETVNYGYTF. The DNA of the CDR3 is TGTGCCATCAGTGAGTCGATTGAGACAGTTAACTATGGCTACACCTTC.

The V call is TRBV4-3, the J call TRBJ1-2; no definite D call. The CDR3 sequence is 15 residues long. CDR1 is LGHNA and CDR2 is YSLEER in the germline V gene. Deletions cut 2 bases from V and 8 bases from J, with 18 bases between. CDR3 sequence: CASSQNGGLLGGYTF. CDR3 in DNA: TGCGCCAGCAGCCAAAACGGAGGTCTTCTAGGGGGCTACACCTTC.

On this clone: At one end the junction does not follow the germline gene, possibly because of a read error. The J gene is TRBJ2-7, the V gene TRBV7-9; no reliable D call. Germline loops: CDR1 SEHNR, CDR2 FQNEAQ (reference sequence). CDR3 length equals 15 residues. The CDR3 sequence is CASSLGQIFSHEQYF. CDR3 coding DNA: TGTGCCAGCAGCTTAGGGCAGATTTTCTCCCACGAGCAGTACTTC.

The V and J genes are TRBV7-8 and TRBJ2-7, with D perhaps matching TRBD1 (5 bases). The germline V gene has CDR1 SGHVS and CDR2 FQNEAQ. Trimming stripped 0 bases from V and 3 bases from J, with 9 bases between. The CDR3 is 14 amino acids. The CDR3 here is CASSLAQARYEQYF. CDR3 bases: TGTGCCAGCAGCTTAGCACAGGCCCGCTACGAGCAGTACTTC.

The chain has TRBV28 and TRBJ2-7; 9 bases align to TRBD2. J lost 4 bases, V lost 2 bases, and 3 bases had no gene match. Germline values: CDR1 MDHEN, CDR2 SYDVKM. The CDR3 is made up of 14 amino acids. CDR3 protein: CASSLAGGPYEQYF. DNA for the CDR3: TGTGCCAGCAGTTTAGCGGGAGGGCCTTACGAGCAGTACTTC.

CDR3 sequence reads: CASSLGQGPNTEAFF. CDR3 sequence (DNA): TGTGCCAGCAGCTTGGGACAGGGCCCGAACACTGAAGCTTTCTTT. The chain has TRBV5-6 and TRBJ1-1; 7 positions match TRBD1. Trimming removed 0 bases from V and 1 base from J; junction bases left unmatched: 3. Germline V lookup: CDR1 SGHDT, CDR2 YYEEEE. The CDR3 consists of 15 residues.

V usage is TRBV27 and J usage is TRBJ1-2; 7 bases fit TRBD1. The trim removed 5 bases at V and 8 bases at J, leaving 11 bases unmatched. Germline V gene lookup returns CDR1 MNHEY and CDR2 SMNVEV (reference sequence). This CDR3 has 14 residues. The CDR3 bases are TGTGCCAGCAGTCGGACAGGCTTTATGAACGGCTACACCTTC. Translated, it gives CASSRTGFMNGYTF.

The gene calls are TRBV30 and TRBJ2-7; D is possibly TRBD2 (6 bases). This CDR3 comprises 14 residues. V lost 4 bases to trimming and J lost 0 bases, with 13 bases between them. Germline lookup yields CDR1 GTSNPN and CDR2 SVGIG (reference sequence). In DNA, the CDR3 is TGTGCCTGGACCCGGGACTTCCGCTCCTACGAGCAGTACTTC. Protein: CAWTRDFRSYEQYF. The complete variable domain, with remaining parts taken from reference TRBV30 and TRBJ2-7, reads SQTIHQWPATLVQPVGSPLSLECTVEGTSNPNLYWYRQAAGRGLQLLFYSVGIGQISSEVPQNLSASRPQDRQFILSSKKLLLSDSGFYLCAWTRDFRSYEQYFGPGTRLTVT.

The chain combines TRBV14 with TRBJ2-7; tentatively, D is TRBD2 (5 bases). The length of the CDR3 is 16 residues. CDR1 is SGHDN and CDR2 is FVKESK in the germline V gene. Deletions cut 0 bases from V and 7 bases from J, with 19 bases between. CDR3 coding DNA: TGTGCCAGCAGCCAAGAACCCTCGACTCCTACTAGGGAGCAGTACTTC. As protein: CASSQEPSTPTREQYF. Complete variable domain (other parts from reference TRBV14 and TRBJ2-7): EAGVTQFPSHSVIEKGQTVTLRCDPISGHDNLYWYRRVMGKEIKFLLHFVKESKQDESGMPNNRFLAERTGGTYSTLKVQPAELEDSGVYFCASSQEPSTPTREQYFGPGTRLTVT.

V usage is TRBV4-1 and J usage is TRBJ2-3; D is possibly TRBD2 (5 bases). The CDR3 consists of 15 residues. Germline V gives CDR1 MGHRA, CDR2 YSYEKL. V lost 0 bases and J lost 0, with 7 bases in between. CDR3 coding DNA: TGCGCCAGCAGCCAAGACGGCGGGAGCACAGATACGCAGTATTTT. It codes for CASSQDGGSTDTQYF.

The rearrangement links TRBV7-2 to TRBJ2-7; 7 bases map to TRBD1. The germline V gene has CDR1 SGHTA and CDR2 FQGNSA. CDR3 size: 14 residues. Trimming at V came to 4 bases and at J to 3 bases, leaving 6 bases not matched to a gene. CDR3 nucleotide sequence: TGTGCCAGCAGCTCTACTACAGGGGTCTACGAGCAGTACTTC. This encodes CASSSTTGVYEQYF.

The chain is built from TRBV6-1 and TRBJ2-3, with unresolved D. V lost 6 bases, J lost 3 bases, and 13 bases lay in between. The CDR3 sequence is 14 residues long. The germline V gene encodes CDR1 MNHNS and CDR2 SASEGT. CDR3 sequence reads: CASRILKATDTQYF. The CDR3 DNA is TGTGCCAGCAGGATCCTTAAAGCAACAGATACGCAGTATTTT.

V gene TRBV6-5 combines with J gene TRBJ1-2, with a possible D match to TRBD1 (6 bases). Trimming stripped 1 base from V and 8 bases from J, with 14 bases between. The CDR3 is 14 residues long. The germline V gene has CDR1 MNHEY and CDR2 SVGAGI. CDR3 sequence (DNA): TGTGCCAGCAGTTACTTGGGCCAGGGGAGAGGCTACACCTTC. Amino acids: CASSYLGQGRGYTF.

Regarding this clone: It is unclear where the CDR3 begins or ends on the DNA, so no DNA is shown, and the CDR3 is as TCRdb lists it. The chain couples TRBV5-6 to TRBJ1-5; the D call in the table, TRBD1, was not verified against the DNA. The CDR3 comprises 15 residues, both ends counted. Germline V CDR1 and CDR2: SGHDT, YYEEEE. CDR3 amino acids: CASSFFGQTSQPQHF.

The count of this clone is one. The rearrangement links TRBV5-4 to TRBJ2-7; 9 nucleotides line up with TRBD1. V lost 0 bases to trimming and J lost 6 bases; unmatched junction nucleotides: 1. From germline, CDR1 is SGHNT and CDR2 YYREEE (reference sequence). The CDR3 length is 13 residues. CDR3 DNA sequence: TGTGCCAGCAGCTTGGGACAGGGGGTCGAGCAGTACTTC. It codes for CASSLGQGVEQYF. The full variable domain, its missing parts supplied by reference TRBV5-4 and TRBJ2-7, is ETGVTQSPTHLIKTRGQQVTLRCSSQSGHNTVSWYQQALGQGPQFIFQYYREEENGRGNFPPRFSGLQFPNYSSELNVNALELDDSALYLCASSLGQGVEQYFGPGTRLTVT.

The V and J genes are TRBV6-5 and TRBJ1-1; D is ambiguous. Germline CDR1 MNHEY, CDR2 SVGAGI. The CDR3 runs 12 residues. Trimming pared 6 bases from V and 5 bases from J, leaving 10 bases between. The CDR3 loop reads CASREWGTEAFF. The CDR3 nucleotides are TGTGCCAGCAGAGAATGGGGAACTGAAGCTTTCTTT.

This chain connects TRBV4-2 to TRBJ2-1, with 8 bases aligning to TRBD2. Trimming cost V 4 bases and J 9 bases; bases outside gene matches: 8. Germline CDR1 LGHNA, CDR2 YNFKEQ. There are 14 residues in the CDR3. The CDR3 sequence is CASSLGTSVVEQFF. CDR3 coding DNA: TGTGCCAGCAGCCTTGGGACTAGTGTCGTTGAGCAGTTCTTC.

A single count supports this clone. The chain employs TRBV6-4 and TRBJ2-1; TRBD2 agrees at 7 bases. Germline trimming cut 0 bases from V and 0 bases from J; bases unmatched to any gene: 2. CDR3 size: 16 residues. Per germline, CDR1 MRHNA and CDR2 SNTAGT. CDR3 sequence reads: CASSDSGGSSYNEQFF. The CDR3 coding sequence is TGTGCCAGCAGTGACTCAGGCGGGAGCTCCTACAATGAGCAGTTCTTC.

Turning to this clone: One junction end disagrees with the germline gene, perhaps due to a read error. This specimen includes other DNA sequences encoding the same CDR3. The gene calls are TRBV27 and TRBJ2-7; no clear D. The CDR3 is 12 residues long. Germline V gene lookup returns CDR1 MNHEY and CDR2 SMNVEV (reference sequence). CDR3 in amino acids: CASSLGNYEQYF. The CDR3 region has the DNA TGTGCCAGCAGTTTAGGGAACTACGAACAGTACTTC.